The 3 T cell receptor beta chains reported below all come from one sample, sequenced in a study of response to subunit inactivated influenza vaccine. MiXCR, run by TCRdb on the RT-PCR reads, gives a single entry per CDR3 protein. Among hundreds of thousands of distinct CDR3 sequences listed, 15% to 17% were seen once. The sequencing here drew on PBMCs from blood, taken 12 days after vaccination. The receptors stem from a man aged 45-65 years who received an inactivated influenza vaccine.

The chain couples TRBV7-2 to TRBJ2-7; D unclear. Trimming stripped 2 bases from V and 1 base from J, with 15 bases between. Per the germline V gene, CDR1 is SGHTA and CDR2 is FQGNSA. The CDR3 totals 16 residues. The CDR3 sequence is CASSLYGRPESYEQYF. The CDR3 region has the DNA TGTGCCAGCAGCTTATATGGCAGGCCTGAGTCCTACGAGCAGTACTTC.

The J gene is TRBJ2-7, the V gene TRBV7-2; a possible D gene is TRBD2 (5 bases). V was clipped by 4 bases and J by 2 bases, with 9 bases between them. The CDR3 is 13 amino acids. Germline CDR1 and CDR2: SGHTA and FQGNSA. In nucleotides, the CDR3 is TGTGCCAGCAGCTCAAGCGGACCCTACGAGCAGTACTTC. It translates to CASSSSGPYEQYF. The whole variable domain, remainder taken from reference TRBV7-2 and TRBJ2-7, is GAGVSQSPSNKVTEKGKDVELRCDPISGHTALYWYRQSLGQGLEFLIYFQGNSAPDKSGLPSDRFSAERTGGSVSTLTIQRTQQEDSAVYLCASSSSGPYEQYFGPGTRLTVT.

This clonotype was seen only a few times. V usage is TRBV29-1 and J usage is TRBJ2-1, with 7 bases lining up with TRBD2. The CDR3 spans 16 residues. Germline V gives CDR1 SQVTM, CDR2 ANQGSEA. J was trimmed by 0 bases and V by 0 bases; bases with no gene match: 5. The CDR3 reads CSVEDWRENSYNEQFF. The CDR3 nucleotides are TGCAGCGTTGAAGATTGGCGGGAGAACTCCTACAATGAGCAGTTCTTC.